This T cell receptor beta chain was observed in a study of T cells in Graves' hyperthyroidism and ophthalmopathy. The CDR3 regions of TCR beta were amplified from RNA transcripts. Using the HTBI primer set, a first-round RT-PCR was run on the TCR CDR3. MiXCR was run by TCRdb on the multiplex PCR reads, yielding one entry per CDR3 protein. The sample shows 350,000 to 400,000 distinct CDR3 sequences, approximately 19% of them seen only once. To note about this clonotype: At one of its ends the junction is not consistent with the germline gene, which may arise from a read error.

The CDR3 is made up of 11 amino acids. Per germline, CDR1 SGHAT and CDR2 FQNNGV. The chain recombines TRBV11-2 with TRBJ1-1, with D uncertain. This receptor was taken from a young woman with Graves' hyperthyroidism. Sequencing input: blood. In DNA form, the CDR3 reads TGTGCCAGCAGCCCGCGGACTGTAGCTTTCTTT. Translation: CASSPRTVAFF.